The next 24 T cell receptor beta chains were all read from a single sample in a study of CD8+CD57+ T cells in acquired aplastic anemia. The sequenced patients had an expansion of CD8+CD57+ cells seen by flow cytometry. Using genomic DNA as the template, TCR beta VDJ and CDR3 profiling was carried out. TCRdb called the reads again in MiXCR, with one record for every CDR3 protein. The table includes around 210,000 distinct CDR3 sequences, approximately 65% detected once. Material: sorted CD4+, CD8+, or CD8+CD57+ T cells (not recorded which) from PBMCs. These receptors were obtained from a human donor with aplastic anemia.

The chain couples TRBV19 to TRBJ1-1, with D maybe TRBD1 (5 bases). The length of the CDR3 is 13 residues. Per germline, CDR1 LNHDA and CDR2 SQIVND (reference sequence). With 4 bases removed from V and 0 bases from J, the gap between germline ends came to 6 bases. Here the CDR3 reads CASSTTVNTEAFF. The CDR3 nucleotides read TGTGCCAGTAGTACGACAGTGAACACTGAAGCTTTCTTT.

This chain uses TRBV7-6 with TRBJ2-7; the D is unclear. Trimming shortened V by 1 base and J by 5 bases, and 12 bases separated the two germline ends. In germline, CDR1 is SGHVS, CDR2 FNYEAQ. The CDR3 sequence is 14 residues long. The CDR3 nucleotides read TGTGCCAGCAGCTTAGGGGCAAGCACCCACGAGCAGTACTTC. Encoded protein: CASSLGASTHEQYF.

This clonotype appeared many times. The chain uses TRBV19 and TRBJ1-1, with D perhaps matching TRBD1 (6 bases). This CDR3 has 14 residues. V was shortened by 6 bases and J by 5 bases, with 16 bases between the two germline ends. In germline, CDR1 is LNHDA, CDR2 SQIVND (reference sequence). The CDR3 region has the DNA TGTGCCAGTAGGAACCCAGGGGCGAGGACTGAAGCTTTCTTT. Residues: CASRNPGARTEAFF.

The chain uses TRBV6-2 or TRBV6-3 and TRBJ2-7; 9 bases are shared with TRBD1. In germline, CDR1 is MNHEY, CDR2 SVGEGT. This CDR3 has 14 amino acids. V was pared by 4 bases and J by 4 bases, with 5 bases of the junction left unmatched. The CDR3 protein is CASSSGTGLYEQYF. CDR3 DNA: TGTGCCAGCAGTTCCGGGACAGGGCTTTACGAGCAGTACTTC.

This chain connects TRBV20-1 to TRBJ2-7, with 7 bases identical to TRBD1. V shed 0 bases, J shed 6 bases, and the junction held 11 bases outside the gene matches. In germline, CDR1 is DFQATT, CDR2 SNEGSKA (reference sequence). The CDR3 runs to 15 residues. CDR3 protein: CSARERRQGVGEQYF. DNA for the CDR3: TGCAGTGCTAGAGAGCGCAGACAGGGCGTCGGCGAGCAGTACTTC.

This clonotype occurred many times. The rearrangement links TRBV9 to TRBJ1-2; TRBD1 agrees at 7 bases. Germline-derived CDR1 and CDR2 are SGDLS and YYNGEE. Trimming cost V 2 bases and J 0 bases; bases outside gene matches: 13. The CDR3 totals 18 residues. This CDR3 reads CASSVSTGGTETNYGYTF. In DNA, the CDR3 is TGTGCCAGCAGCGTCTCAACCGGGGGGACAGAGACTAACTATGGCTACACCTTC.

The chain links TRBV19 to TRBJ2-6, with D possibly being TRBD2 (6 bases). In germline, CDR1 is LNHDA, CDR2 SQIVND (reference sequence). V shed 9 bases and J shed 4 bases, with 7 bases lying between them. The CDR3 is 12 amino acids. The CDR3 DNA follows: TGTGCCAGCGCGGGGGGGGCCAACGTCCTGACTTTC. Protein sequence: CASAGGANVLTF.

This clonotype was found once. DNA for the CDR3: TGTGCCAGCAGTTACGGGGGTAGAATCACAGATACGCAGTATTTT. Protein product: CASSYGGRITDTQYF. This chain connects TRBV6-6 to TRBJ2-3, with D possibly called TRBD1 or TRBD2 (5 bases each). The germline V and J ends were trimmed by 2 bases and 2 bases, with 11 bases remaining between them. In germline, CDR1 is MNHNY, CDR2 SVGAGI (reference sequence). The CDR3 has 15 amino acids.

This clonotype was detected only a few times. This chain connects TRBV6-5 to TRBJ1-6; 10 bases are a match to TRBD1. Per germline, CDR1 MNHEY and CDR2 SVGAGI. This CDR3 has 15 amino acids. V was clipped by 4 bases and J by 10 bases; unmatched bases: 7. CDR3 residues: CASSSRTGGRSPLHF. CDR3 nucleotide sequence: TGTGCCAGCAGTTCCCGGACAGGGGGGAGGTCACCCCTCCACTTT.

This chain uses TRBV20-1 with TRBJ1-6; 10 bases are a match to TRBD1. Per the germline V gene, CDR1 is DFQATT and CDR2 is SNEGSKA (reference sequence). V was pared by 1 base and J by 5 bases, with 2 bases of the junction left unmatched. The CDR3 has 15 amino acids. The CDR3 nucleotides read TGCAGTGCTAGAGGGACAGGGGGTAATAATTCACCCCTCCACTTT. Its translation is CSARGTGGNNSPLHF.

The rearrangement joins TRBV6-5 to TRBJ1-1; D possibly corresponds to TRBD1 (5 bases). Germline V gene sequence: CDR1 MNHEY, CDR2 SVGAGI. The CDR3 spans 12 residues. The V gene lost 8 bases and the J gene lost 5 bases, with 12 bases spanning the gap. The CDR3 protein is CASRRGTTEAFF. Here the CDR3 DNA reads TGTGCCAGCCGCCGGGGGACGACTGAAGCTTTCTTT.

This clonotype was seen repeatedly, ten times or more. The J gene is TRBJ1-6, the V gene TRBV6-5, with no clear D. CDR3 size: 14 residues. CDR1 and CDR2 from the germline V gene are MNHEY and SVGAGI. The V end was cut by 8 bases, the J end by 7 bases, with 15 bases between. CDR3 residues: CASAWGSGNSPLHF. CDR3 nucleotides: TGTGCCAGCGCCTGGGGTTCCGGGAATTCACCCCTCCACTTT.

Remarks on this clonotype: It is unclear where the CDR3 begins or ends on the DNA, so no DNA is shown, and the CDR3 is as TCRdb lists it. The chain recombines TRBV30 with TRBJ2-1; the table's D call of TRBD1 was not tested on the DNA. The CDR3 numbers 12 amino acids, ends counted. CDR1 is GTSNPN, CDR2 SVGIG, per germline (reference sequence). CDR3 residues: CAWSPPWGRGIF.

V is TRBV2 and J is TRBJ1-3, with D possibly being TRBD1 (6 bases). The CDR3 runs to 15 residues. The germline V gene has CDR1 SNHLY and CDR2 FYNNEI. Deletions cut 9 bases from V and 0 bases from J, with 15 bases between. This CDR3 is CASGGTYSSGNTIYF. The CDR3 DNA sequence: TGTGCCAGTGGGGGGACATATAGCTCTGGAAACACCATATATTTT.

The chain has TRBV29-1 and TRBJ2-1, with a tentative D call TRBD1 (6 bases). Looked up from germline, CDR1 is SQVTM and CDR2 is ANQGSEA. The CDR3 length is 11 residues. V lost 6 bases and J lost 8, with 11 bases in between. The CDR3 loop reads CSVYRDYEQFF. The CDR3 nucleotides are TGCAGCGTCTACAGGGATTATGAGCAGTTCTTC.

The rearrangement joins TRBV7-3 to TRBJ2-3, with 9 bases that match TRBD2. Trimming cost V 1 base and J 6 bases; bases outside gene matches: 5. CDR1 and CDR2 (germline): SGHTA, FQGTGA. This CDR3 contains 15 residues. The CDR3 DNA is TGTGCCAGCAGCTTAAATGGGCGGGAGGGGGATACGCAGTATTTT. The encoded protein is CASSLNGREGDTQYF.

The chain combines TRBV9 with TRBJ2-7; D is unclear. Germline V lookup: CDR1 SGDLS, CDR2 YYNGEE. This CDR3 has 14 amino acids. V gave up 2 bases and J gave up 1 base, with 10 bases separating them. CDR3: CASSVGSYSYEQYF. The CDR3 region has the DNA TGTGCCAGCAGCGTGGGGTCTTATTCCTACGAGCAGTACTTC.

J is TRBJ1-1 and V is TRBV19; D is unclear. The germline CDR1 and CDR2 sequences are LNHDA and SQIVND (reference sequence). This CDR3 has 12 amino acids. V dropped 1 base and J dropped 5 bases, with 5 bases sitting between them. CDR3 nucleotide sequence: TGTGCCAGTAGTATAGGAAAAACTGAAGCTTTCTTT. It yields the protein CASSIGKTEAFF.

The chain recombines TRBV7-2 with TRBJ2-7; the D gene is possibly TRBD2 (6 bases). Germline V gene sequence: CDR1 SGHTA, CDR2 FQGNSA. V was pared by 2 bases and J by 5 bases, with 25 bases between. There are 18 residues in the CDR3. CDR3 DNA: TGTGCCAGCAGCTTAACCCGACGGGACTCCGCCTTAACCGACGAGCAGTACTTC. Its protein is CASSLTRRDSALTDEQYF.

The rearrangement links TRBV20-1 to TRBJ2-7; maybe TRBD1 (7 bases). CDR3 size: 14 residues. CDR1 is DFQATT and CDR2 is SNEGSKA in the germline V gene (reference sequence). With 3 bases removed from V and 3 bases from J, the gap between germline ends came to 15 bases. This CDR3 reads CSARGGQTDYEQYF. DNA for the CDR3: TGCAGTGCTAGGGGGGGACAGACTGACTACGAGCAGTACTTC.

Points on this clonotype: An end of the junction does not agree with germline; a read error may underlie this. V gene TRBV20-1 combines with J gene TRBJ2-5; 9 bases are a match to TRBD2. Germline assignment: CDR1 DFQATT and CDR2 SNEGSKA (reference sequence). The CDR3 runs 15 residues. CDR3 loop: CSARDVAGGGETQYF. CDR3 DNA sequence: TGCAGTGCTCGAGATGTCGCGGGGGGGGGCGAGACCCAGTACTTC.

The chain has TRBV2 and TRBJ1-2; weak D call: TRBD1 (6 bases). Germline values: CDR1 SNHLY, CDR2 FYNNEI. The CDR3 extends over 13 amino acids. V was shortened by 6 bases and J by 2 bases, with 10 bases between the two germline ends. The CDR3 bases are TGTGCCAGCAGGGACAGCTTAAACTATGGCTACACCTTC. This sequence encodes CASRDSLNYGYTF. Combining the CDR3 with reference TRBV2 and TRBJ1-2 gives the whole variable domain EPEVTQTPSHQVTQMGQEVILRCVPISNHLYFYWYRQILGQKVEFLVSFYNNEISEKSEIFDDQFSVERPDGSNFTLKIRSTKLEDSAMYFCASRDSLNYGYTFGSGTRLTVV.

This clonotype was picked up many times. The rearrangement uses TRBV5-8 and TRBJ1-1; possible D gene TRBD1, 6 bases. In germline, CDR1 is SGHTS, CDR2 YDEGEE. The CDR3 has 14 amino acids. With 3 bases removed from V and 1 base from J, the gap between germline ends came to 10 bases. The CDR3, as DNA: TGTGCCAGCAGCTGGGGGCAGCCGAACACTGAAGCTTTCTTT. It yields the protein CASSWGQPNTEAFF.

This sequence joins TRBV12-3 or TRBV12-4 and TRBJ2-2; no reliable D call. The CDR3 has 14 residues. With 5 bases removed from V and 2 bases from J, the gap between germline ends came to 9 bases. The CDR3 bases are TGTGCCAGCAGTCCCCGCCTCAACACCGGGGAGCTGTTTTTT. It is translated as CASSPRLNTGELFF.